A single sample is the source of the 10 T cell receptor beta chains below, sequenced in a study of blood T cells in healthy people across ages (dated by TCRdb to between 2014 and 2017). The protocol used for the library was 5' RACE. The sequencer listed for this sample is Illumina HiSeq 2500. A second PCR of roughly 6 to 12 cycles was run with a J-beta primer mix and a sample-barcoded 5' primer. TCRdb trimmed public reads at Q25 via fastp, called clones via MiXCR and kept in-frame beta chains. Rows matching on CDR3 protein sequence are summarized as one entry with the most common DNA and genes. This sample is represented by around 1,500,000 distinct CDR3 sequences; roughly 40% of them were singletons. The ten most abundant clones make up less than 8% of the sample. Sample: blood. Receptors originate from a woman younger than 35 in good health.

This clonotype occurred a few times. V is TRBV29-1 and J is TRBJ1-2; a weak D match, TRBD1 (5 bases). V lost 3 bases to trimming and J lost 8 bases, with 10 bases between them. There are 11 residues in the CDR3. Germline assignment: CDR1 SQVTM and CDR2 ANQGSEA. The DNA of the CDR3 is TGCAGCGTTGATGGGGGAGGGGGCTACACCTTC. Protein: CSVDGGGGYTF.

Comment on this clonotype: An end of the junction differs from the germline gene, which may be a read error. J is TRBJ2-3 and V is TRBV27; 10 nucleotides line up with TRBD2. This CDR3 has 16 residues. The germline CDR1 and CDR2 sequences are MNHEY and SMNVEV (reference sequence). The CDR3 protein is CASSLTSGTSIDTQYF. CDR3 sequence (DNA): TGTGCCAGCAGCCTTACTAGCGGGACTAGCATAGATACGCAGTATTTT.

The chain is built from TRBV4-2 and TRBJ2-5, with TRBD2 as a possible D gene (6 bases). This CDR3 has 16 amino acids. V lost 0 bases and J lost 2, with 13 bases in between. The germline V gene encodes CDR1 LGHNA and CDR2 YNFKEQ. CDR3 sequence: CASSQDRASGQETQYF. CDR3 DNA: TGTGCCAGCAGCCAAGATCGAGCGAGCGGGCAAGAGACCCAGTACTTC.

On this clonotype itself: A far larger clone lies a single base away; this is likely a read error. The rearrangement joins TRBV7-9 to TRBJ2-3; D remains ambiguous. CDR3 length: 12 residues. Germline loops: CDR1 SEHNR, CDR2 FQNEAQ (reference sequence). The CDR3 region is CASSLDTDPQYF. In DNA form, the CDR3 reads TGTGCCAGCAGCTTAGACACAGATCCGCAGTATTTT. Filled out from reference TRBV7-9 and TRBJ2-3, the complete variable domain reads DTGVSQNPRHKITKRGQNVTFRCDPISEHNRLYWYRQTLGQGPEFLTYFQNEAQLEKSRLLSDRFSAERPKGSFSTLEIQRTEQGDSAMYLCASSLDTDPQYFGPGTRLTVL.

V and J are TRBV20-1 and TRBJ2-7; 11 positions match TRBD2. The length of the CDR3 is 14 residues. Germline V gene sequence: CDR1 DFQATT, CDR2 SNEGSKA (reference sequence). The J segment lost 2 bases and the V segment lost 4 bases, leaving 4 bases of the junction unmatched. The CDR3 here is CSAKTSGSPYEQYF. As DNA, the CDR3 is TGCAGTGCTAAAACTAGCGGGAGCCCCTACGAGCAGTACTTC.

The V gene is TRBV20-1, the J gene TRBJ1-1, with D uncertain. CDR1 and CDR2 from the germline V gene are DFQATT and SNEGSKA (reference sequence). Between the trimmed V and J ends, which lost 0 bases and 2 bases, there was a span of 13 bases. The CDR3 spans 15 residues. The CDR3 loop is CSARDPGTINTEAFF. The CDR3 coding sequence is TGCAGTGCTAGAGATCCAGGCACTATCAACACTGAAGCTTTCTTT.

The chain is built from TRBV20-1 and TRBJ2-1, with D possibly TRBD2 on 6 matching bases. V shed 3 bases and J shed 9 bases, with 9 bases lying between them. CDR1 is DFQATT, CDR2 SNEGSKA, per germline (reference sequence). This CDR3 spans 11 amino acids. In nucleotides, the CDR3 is TGCAGTGCTAGGCGGGGCGGTGAGCAGTTCTTC. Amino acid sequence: CSARRGGEQFF.

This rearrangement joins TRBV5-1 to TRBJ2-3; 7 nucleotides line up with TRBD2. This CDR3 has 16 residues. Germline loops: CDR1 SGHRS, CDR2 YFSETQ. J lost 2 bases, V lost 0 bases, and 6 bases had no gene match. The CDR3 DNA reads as TGCGCCAGCAGCTTGGCCACGCGGGGGTCCACAGATACGCAGTATTTT. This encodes CASSLATRGSTDTQYF.

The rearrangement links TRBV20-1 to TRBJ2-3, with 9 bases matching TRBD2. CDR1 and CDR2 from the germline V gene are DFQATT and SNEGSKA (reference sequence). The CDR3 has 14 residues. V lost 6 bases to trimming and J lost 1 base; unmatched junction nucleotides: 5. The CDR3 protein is CSASAGGRTDTQYF. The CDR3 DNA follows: TGCAGTGCCTCCGCGGGAGGGCGCACAGATACGCAGTATTTT.

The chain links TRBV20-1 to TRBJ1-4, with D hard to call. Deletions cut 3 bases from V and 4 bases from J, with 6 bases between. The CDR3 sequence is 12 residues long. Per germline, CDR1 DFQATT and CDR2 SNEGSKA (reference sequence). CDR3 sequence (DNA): TGCAGTGCTAGGGGCTTTAATGAAAAACTGTTTTTT. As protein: CSARGFNEKLFF.